Listed below are T cell receptor beta chains from one sample, sequenced in a study of regulatory T cells in long-lasting Graves disease. From the multiplex PCR reads, TCRdb called clonotypes with MiXCR, one entry per CDR3 protein. The sample includes around 450,000 distinct CDR3 sequences, more than 12% of them seen just once. The same data also contributed to another study, on T cells in Graves' hyperthyroidism and ophthalmopathy.

The sample in question was peripheral blood mononuclear cells (PBMCs), obtained at new diagnosis, from a patient treated with antithyroid drugs. The source of these receptors is a woman aged 25 to 39 with Graves disease. CDR3s include the opening cysteine and the closing phenylalanine or tryptophan. A D gene is named only where the DNA matches it firmly. For some rows the clone size is stated as once, few or many, or as a class when expanded; others skip it.

j_call d_call v_call clone_size cdr3_nt cdr3_aa
TRBJ2-1 NA TRBV7-2 many TGTGCCAGCAGCCCCCGTGGGCGGGCCCCGAATGAGCAGTTCTTC CASSPRGRAPNEQFF
TRBJ1-1 NA TRBV29-1 NA TGCAGCGCTCCGGCTCAGGGGAACACTGAAGCTTTCTTT CSAPAQGNTEAFF
TRBJ2-7 NA TRBV29-1 many TGCAGCGTTGAGCGGCAGGGTGACAACGAGCAGTACTTC CSVERQGDNEQYF
TRBJ1-4 TRBD1 TRBV13 few TGTGCCAGCAGCCGGGACAGGGGGCGAGAAGAACTGTTTTTT CASSRDRGREELFF
TRBJ2-1 TRBD2 TRBV27 NA TGTGCCACCGTGGGGACTAGCGGGAGAAATGAGCAGTTCTTC CATVGTSGRNEQFF
TRBJ2-3 TRBD1 TRBV7-9 NA TGTGCCAGCAGTCGGAGAGACAGGGCAATTTCTAGCACAGATACGCAGTATTTT CASSRRDRAISSTDTQYF
TRBJ2-1 TRBD2 TRBV20-1 many TGCAGTCCGTTGGCGGGAGGGCTTCACAATGAGCAGTTCTTC CSPLAGGLHNEQFF
TRBJ1-5 NA TRBV6-1 few TGTGCCAGCAGTACCGGGGGACCCCAGCATTTT CASSTGGPQHF
TRBJ2-3 TRBD2 TRBV5-1 many TGCGCCAGCAGTCGCGGGAGTGGTACAGATACGCAGTATTTT CASSRGSGTDTQYF
TRBJ2-7 NA TRBV28 few TGTGCCAGCAGGGACGGCCGGAGGGGGGGGCAGTACTTC CASRDGRRGGQYF
TRBJ2-1 TRBD1 TRBV10-3 NA TGTGCCATCACCCAAAACTCCGGGACAGGGTTTAATGAGCAGTTCTTC CAITQNSGTGFNEQFF
TRBJ2-3 NA TRBV20-1 many TGCAGTGCGATTGGGGCAGATACGCAGTATTTT CSAIGADTQYF
TRBJ2-7 TRBD2 TRBV12-3/TRBV12-4 few TGTGCCACCGCGGGAGGGCACTCCTACGAGCAGTACTTC CATAGGHSYEQYF
TRBJ2-3 TRBD2 TRBV20-1 many TGCAGTGCTCGACTAGCGGGAGCGGGAGATACGCAGTATTTT CSARLAGAGDTQYF
TRBJ2-3 NA TRBV3-1 NA TGTGCCAGCAGTGAACGGCAGGAGGCAGATACGCAGTATTTT CASSERQEADTQYF
TRBJ2-5 TRBD2 TRBV24-1 NA TGTGCCACCAGTGACCTATTGACTAGCGGCCAAGAGACCCAGTACTTC CATSDLLTSGQETQYF
TRBJ1-5 NA TRBV20-1 NA TGCAGTGCTAGGGACGGAAGAACAGCCGGGGGCAATCAGCCCCAGCATTTT CSARDGRTAGGNQPQHF
TRBJ2-5 NA TRBV5-1 NA TGCGCCAGCACTCGATCGGGACGAGGGCAAGAGACCCAGTACTTC CASTRSGRGQETQYF
TRBJ1-5 TRBD1 TRBV7-9 NA TGTGCCAGCAGCTTAGGAGGACAGGGTCAAGGGCCCCAGCATTTT CASSLGGQGQGPQHF
TRBJ2-7 NA TRBV7-3 many TGTGCCAGCAGCTTCCTCGGGGGGCAAGGCTACGAGCAGTACTTC CASSFLGGQGYEQYF
TRBJ2-1 NA TRBV7-2 many TGTGCCAGCAGCCCTATGGGGCGAAGCTCCTACAATGAGCAGTTCTTC CASSPMGRSSYNEQFF
TRBJ1-1 NA TRBV2 many TGTGCCAGTAGGACAGAGATGAACACTGAAGCTTTCTTT CASRTEMNTEAFF
TRBJ1-2 NA TRBV13 NA TGTGCCAGCAGCGCTCGAGCCTACTATGGCTACACCTTC CASSARAYYGYTF
TRBJ2-1 NA TRBV11-3 many TGTGCCAGCAGCCAGGCACAGAGGGTTAGTCTTCCCCTACAGGCTGAGCAGTTCTTC CASSQAQRVSLPLQAEQFF
TRBJ1-6 NA TRBV30 few TGTGCCTGGAGATGGGATACGAGTTCACCCCTCCACTTT CAWRWDTSSPLHF
TRBJ1-2 NA TRBV6-5 NA TGTGCCAGCAGTTACCAAGGTCGCGGGGGGGGCTACACCTTC CASSYQGRGGGYTF
TRBJ2-3 TRBD2 TRBV27 few TGTGCCAGCAGTAACAGACTAGCGGTTAGCACAGATACGCAGTATTTT CASSNRLAVSTDTQYF
TRBJ2-1 TRBD2 TRBV6-1 NA TGTGCCAGCAGCTATCCAACGGGGGGGGGCAATGAGCAGTTCTTC CASSYPTGGGNEQFF
TRBJ2-7 TRBD1 TRBV19 once TGTGCCAGTAGATCTGGCCGGACCGGGACAGGGAGGAACGAGCAGTACTTC CASRSGRTGTGRNEQYF
TRBJ2-2 TRBD2 TRBV6-2/TRBV6-3 NA TGTGCCAGCAGATCCCACCTCCTAGCGGCCGCGAACACCGGGGAGCTGTTTTTT CASRSHLLAAANTGELFF
TRBJ1-1 TRBD1 TRBV7-8 many TGTGCCAGCAGTTTCTGGACAGGGGAAGCTGAAGCTTTCTTT CASSFWTGEAEAFF
TRBJ1-1 TRBD1 TRBV2 many TGTGCCAGCAGTGAACCCCGGACAGGGTCGGTCCTCCTGAACACTGAAGCTTTCTTT CASSEPRTGSVLLNTEAFF
TRBJ1-1 NA TRBV12-5 many TGTGCTAGTGGTTTGGGAAGGACGGTGAACACTGAAGCTTTCTTT CASGLGRTVNTEAFF
TRBJ1-6 NA TRBV30 NA TGTGCCTGGAATTTGTGGGGTTCACCCCTCCACTTT CAWNLWGSPLHF
TRBJ2-3 NA TRBV30 many TGTGCCTGGAGTGTTTGGGGGAACACAGATACGCAGTATTTT CAWSVWGNTDTQYF
TRBJ2-1 NA TRBV2 many TGTGCCAGCAGTCCCCCCAGGGTGGCCTACAATGAGCAGTTCTTC CASSPPRVAYNEQFF
TRBJ2-2 NA TRBV20-1 few TGCAGTGCTAGAGGGGACACGAACACCGGGGAGCTGTTTTTT CSARGDTNTGELFF
TRBJ1-5 TRBD1 TRBV24-1 few TGTGCCACCAGTGGATCCCGGGGGACAGGGGGCAATCAGCCCCAGCATTTT CATSGSRGTGGNQPQHF
TRBJ1-6 NA TRBV30 NA TGTGCCTGGAGTGTATGGACCGCGGCAGGGTGGGGGATTTCACCCCTCCACTTT CAWSVWTAAGWGISPLHF
TRBJ2-5 TRBD2 TRBV12-3/TRBV12-4 few TGTGCCAGCAGTTTAAGGGCGGGAGCGAAGACCCAGTACTTC CASSLRAGAKTQYF
TRBJ1-2 NA TRBV18 many TGTGCCAGCTCCCCTCGAGATGGCTACACCTTC CASSPRDGYTF
TRBJ2-2 NA TRBV24-1 few TGTGCCACCGAGCCCGGGACCCTGAACACCGGGGAGCTGTTTTTT CATEPGTLNTGELFF